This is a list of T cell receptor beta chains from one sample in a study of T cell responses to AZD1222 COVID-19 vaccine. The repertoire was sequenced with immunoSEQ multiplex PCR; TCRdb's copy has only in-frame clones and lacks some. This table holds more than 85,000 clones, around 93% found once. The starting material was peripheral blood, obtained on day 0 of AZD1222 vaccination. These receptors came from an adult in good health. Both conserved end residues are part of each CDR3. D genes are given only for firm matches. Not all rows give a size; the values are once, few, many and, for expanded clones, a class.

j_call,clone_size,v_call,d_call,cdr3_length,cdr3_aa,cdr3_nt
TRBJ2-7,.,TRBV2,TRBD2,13,CASRTAGVDEQYF,TGTGCCAGCAGGACAGCGGGAGTCGACGAGCAGTACTTC
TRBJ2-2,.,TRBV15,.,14,CATRLEVNTGELFF,TGTGCCACCAGGCTGGAGGTGAACACCGGGGAGCTGTTTTTT
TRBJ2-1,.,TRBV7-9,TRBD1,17,CASSFYPGQGIHNEQFF,TGTGCCAGCAGCTTTTACCCGGGACAGGGGATCCACAATGAGCAGTTCTTC
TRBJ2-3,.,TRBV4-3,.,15,CASSLRLGASDTQYF,TGCGCCAGCAGCCTTCGACTAGGGGCCTCAGATACGCAGTATTTT
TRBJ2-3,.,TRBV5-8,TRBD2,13,CAGGLAGTDTQYF,TGTGCCGGAGGACTAGCGGGCACAGATACGCAGTATTTT
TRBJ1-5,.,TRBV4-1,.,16,CASSQAGSEKAQPQHF,TGCGCCAGCAGCCAGGCCGGGTCCGAGAAGGCTCAGCCCCAGCATTTT
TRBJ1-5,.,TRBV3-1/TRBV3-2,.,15,CASSQGEGGGQPQHF,TGTGCCAGCAGCCAAGGAGAGGGGGGCGGTCAGCCCCAGCATTTT
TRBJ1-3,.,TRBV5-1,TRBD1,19,CASSLAPAGGLFSGNTIYF,TGCGCCAGCAGCTTGGCCCCGGCAGGGGGCCTTTTCTCTGGAAACACCATATATTTT
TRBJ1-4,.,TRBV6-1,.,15,CASRNTGGEDEKLFF,TGTGCCAGCAGAAATACGGGGGGCGAGGATGAAAAACTGTTTTTT
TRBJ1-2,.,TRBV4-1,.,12,CASSQPQVGYTF,TGCGCCAGCAGCCAACCCCAAGTTGGCTACACCTTC
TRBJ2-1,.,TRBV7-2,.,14,CASSLESSYNEQFF,TGTGCCAGCAGCTTGGAGAGTTCCTACAATGAGCAGTTCTTC
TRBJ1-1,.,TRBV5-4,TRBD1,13,CASSIQGATEAFF,TGTGCCAGCAGCATACAGGGGGCCACTGAAGCTTTCTTT
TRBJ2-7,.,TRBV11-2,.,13,CASSLEMLSEQYF,TGTGCCAGCAGCTTAGAGATGTTATCCGAGCAGTACTTC
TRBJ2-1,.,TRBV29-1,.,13,CSVERQGGDEQFF,TGCAGCGTTGAGCGGCAGGGAGGCGATGAGCAGTTCTTC
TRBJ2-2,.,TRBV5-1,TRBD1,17,CASSPQGALSPGGELFF,TGCGCCAGCAGCCCACAGGGGGCTCTAAGCCCTGGGGGGGAGCTGTTTTTT
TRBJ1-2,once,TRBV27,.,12,CAAICSVPGYTF,TGTGCAGCTATTTGTTCGGTCCCCGGCTACACCTTC
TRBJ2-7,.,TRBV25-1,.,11,CASWKGDEQYF,TGTGCCAGCTGGAAGGGCGACGAGCAGTACTTC
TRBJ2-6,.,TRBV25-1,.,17,CASSEFQTYSGANVLTF,TGTGCCAGCAGTGAATTCCAGACCTACTCTGGGGCCAACGTCCTGACTTTC
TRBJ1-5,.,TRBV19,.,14,CASSIERMGQPQHF,TGTGCCAGTAGTATAGAGCGGATGGGGCAGCCCCAGCATTTT
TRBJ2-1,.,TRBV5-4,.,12,CASSFLDNEQFF,TGTGCCAGCAGCTTCCTGGACAATGAGCAGTTCTTC
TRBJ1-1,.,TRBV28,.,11,CASRLDTEAFF,TGTGCCAGCAGACTGGACACTGAAGCTTTCTTT
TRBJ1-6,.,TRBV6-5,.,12,CASSYSGHNLHF,TGTGCCAGCAGTTACTCTGGACACAACCTCCACTTT
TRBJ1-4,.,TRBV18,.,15,CASSPPASLPEKLFF,TGTGCCAGCTCACCACCGGCAAGTCTCCCTGAAAAACTGTTTTTT
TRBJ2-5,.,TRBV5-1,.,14,CASSLGVSEETQYF,TGCGCCAGCAGCTTGGGCGTTAGCGAAGAGACCCAGTACTTC
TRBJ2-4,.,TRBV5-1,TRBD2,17,CASSLVELAGWGNIQYF,TGCGCCAGCAGCTTGGTAGAATTAGCGGGATGGGGGAACATTCAGTACTTC
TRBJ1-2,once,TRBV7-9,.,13,CASSLEHPYGYTF,TGTGCCAGCAGCTTAGAGCACCCCTATGGCTACACCTTC
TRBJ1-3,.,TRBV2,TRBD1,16,CASSEQGVVSGNTIYF,TGTGCCAGCAGTGAACAGGGGGTTGTTTCTGGAAACACCATATATTTT
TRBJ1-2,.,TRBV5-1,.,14,CASSLEAFVGGYTF,TGCGCCAGCAGCTTGGAGGCCTTTGTGGGTGGCTACACCTTC
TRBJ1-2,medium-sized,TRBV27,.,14,CASRPGGAYYGYTF,TGTGCCAGCAGACCCGGGGGGGCGTACTATGGCTACACCTTC
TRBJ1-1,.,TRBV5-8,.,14,CASSSTGWTAEAFF,TGTGCCAGCAGCTCGACAGGCTGGACCGCTGAAGCTTTCTTT
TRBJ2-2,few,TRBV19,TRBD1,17,CASSIARDRGLTGELFF,TGTGCCAGTAGTATCGCGCGGGACAGGGGACTAACCGGGGAGCTGTTTTTT